These 5 T cell receptor beta chains were all obtained from the same sample, sequenced in a study of cytomegalovirus exposure and HLA in healthy donors. Sequenced by immunoSEQ multiplex PCR; TCRdb stores in-frame clones only, minus some. The sample includes tens of thousands of clones, roughly 90% of them seen just once. The sample taken for sequencing was PBMCs. The receptors were sampled from a man aged 25 to 40 in good health and CMV-seronegative.

The CDR3 protein is CASSRTQGIEAFF. The CDR3 DNA is TGTGCCAGTAGTCGCACACAGGGGATTGAAGCTTTCTTT. This chain joins TRBV19 and TRBJ1-1; 7 positions match TRBD1. Germline values: CDR1 LNHDA, CDR2 SQIVND (reference sequence). CDR3 length: 13 amino acids. With V trimmed by 5 bases and J by 7 bases, 7 bases remained unmatched.

This clone was found once. The CDR3 DNA is TGTGCCAGCAGCAGTGGAAACACCATATATTTT. It translates to CASSSGNTIYF. The chain employs TRBV27 and TRBJ1-3, with no clear D. Germline V gene sequence: CDR1 MNHEY, CDR2 SMNVEV (reference sequence). The length of the CDR3 is 11 residues. Trimming stripped 6 bases from V and 3 bases from J, with 3 bases between.

This clone has more than one count but fewer than ten. The rearrangement uses TRBV28 and TRBJ2-1; 7 positions agree with TRBD1. V trimming: 6 bases; J trimming: 0 bases; junction bases outside the gene matches: 14. Germline CDR1 reads MDHEN; CDR2 reads SYDVKM. The CDR3 consists of 18 residues. As DNA, the CDR3 is TGTGCCAGCAGCTCCACCCCAGGGGGTTGGAGCTCCTACAATGAGCAGTTCTTC. Its protein is CASSSTPGGWSSYNEQFF.

The gene calls are TRBV6-4 and TRBJ2-1; 8 bases align to TRBD2. Germline V gene data show CDR1 as MRHNA and CDR2 as SNTAGT. The CDR3 loop spans 13 amino acids. The J segment lost 6 bases and the V segment lost 4 bases, leaving 2 bases of the junction unmatched. The CDR3 sequence: CASSAGTSNEQFF. CDR3 nucleotides: TGTGCCAGCAGTGCCGGGACTAGCAATGAGCAGTTCTTC.

The chain joins TRBV6-6 to TRBJ2-5; 14 bases map to TRBD2. The V segment lost 8 bases and the J segment 6 bases; nucleotides outside the gene matches: 5. The CDR3 runs to 14 residues. Per the germline V gene, CDR1 is MNHNY and CDR2 is SVGAGI (reference sequence). CDR3: CASQGLAGVQTQYF. The CDR3 DNA sequence: TGTGCCAGCCAGGGACTAGCGGGAGTACAGACCCAGTACTTC.